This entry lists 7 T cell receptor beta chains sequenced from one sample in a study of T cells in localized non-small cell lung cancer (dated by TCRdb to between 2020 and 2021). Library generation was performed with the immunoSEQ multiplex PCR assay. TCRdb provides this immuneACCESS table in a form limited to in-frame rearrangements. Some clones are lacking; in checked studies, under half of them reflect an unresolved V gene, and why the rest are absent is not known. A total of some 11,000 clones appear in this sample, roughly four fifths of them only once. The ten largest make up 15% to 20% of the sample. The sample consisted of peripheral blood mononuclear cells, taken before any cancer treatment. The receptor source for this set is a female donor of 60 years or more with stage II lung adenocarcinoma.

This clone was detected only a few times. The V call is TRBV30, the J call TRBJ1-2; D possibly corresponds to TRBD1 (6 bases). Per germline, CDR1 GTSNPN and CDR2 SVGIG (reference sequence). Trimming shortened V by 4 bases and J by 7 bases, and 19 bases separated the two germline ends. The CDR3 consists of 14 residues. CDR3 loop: CAWTAIDGRGGYTF. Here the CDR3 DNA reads TGTGCCTGGACCGCCATCGACGGCAGGGGTGGCTACACCTTC.

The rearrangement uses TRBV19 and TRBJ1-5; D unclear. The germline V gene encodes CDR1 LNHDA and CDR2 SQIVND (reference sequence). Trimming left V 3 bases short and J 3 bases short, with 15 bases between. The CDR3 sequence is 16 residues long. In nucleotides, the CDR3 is TGTGCCAGTAGTATCCCCCCGGGCCTTTTCAATCAGCCCCAGCATTTT. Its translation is CASSIPPGLFNQPQHF.

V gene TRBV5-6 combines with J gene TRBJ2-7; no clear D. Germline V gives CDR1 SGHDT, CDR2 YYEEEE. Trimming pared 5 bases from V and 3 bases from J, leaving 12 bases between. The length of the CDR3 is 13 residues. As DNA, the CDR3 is TGTGCCAGCAGTAGAACTGCGAACTACGAGCAGTACTTC. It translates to CASSRTANYEQYF.

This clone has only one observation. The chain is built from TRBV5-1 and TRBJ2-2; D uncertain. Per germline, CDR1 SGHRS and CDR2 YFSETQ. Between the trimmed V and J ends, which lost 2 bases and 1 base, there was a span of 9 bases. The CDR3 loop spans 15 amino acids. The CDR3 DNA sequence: TGCGCCAGCAGCTTCTCCCCCAGGAACACCGGGGAGCTGTTTTTT. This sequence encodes CASSFSPRNTGELFF.

CDR3 sequence (DNA): TGTGCCAGCAGCTTGGGACTTCACACAGATACGCAGTATTTT. Residues: CASSLGLHTDTQYF. The chain carries TRBV11-2 and TRBJ2-3, with a possible D match to TRBD2 (6 bases). The CDR3 runs 14 residues. Trimming took 3 bases from V and 2 from J, leaving 9 bases between them. CDR1 SGHAT and CDR2 FQNNGV come from the germline V gene. Full variable domain (outside the CDR3, taken from reference TRBV11-2 and TRBJ2-3): EAGVAQSPRYKIIEKRQSVAFWCNPISGHATLYWYQQILGQGPKLLIQFQNNGVVDDSQLPKDRFSAERLKGVDSTLKIQPAKLEDSAVYLCASSLGLHTDTQYFGPGTRLTVL.

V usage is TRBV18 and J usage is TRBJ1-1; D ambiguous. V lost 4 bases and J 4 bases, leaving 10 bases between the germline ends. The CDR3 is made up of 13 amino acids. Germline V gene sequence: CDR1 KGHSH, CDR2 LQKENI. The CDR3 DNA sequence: TGTGCCAGCTCACGGGAGTCGTTCACTGAAGCTTTCTTT. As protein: CASSRESFTEAFF. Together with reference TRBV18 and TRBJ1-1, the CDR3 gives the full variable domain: NAGVMQNPRHLVRRRGQEARLRCSPMKGHSHVYWYRQLPEEGLKFMVYLQKENIIDESGMPKERFSAEFPKEGPSILRIQQVVRGDSAAYFCASSRESFTEAFFGQGTRLTVV.

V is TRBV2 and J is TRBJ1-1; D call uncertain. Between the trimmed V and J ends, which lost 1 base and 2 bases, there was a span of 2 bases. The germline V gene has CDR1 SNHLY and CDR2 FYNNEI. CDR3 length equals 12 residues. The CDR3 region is CASSEGNTEAFF. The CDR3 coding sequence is TGTGCCAGCAGTGAAGGTAACACTGAAGCTTTCTTT.